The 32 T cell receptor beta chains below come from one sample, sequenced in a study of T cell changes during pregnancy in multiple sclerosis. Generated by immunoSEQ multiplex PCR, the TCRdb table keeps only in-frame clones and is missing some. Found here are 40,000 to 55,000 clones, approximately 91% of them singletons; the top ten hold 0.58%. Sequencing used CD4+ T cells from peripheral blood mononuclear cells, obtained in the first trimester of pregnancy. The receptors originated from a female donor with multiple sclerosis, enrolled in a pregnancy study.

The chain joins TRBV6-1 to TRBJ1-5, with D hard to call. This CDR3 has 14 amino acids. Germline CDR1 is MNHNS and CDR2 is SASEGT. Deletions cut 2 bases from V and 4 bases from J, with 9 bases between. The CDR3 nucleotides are TGTGCCAGCAGTGAATTGGGAGTTAATCAGCCCCAGCATTTT. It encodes CASSELGVNQPQHF.

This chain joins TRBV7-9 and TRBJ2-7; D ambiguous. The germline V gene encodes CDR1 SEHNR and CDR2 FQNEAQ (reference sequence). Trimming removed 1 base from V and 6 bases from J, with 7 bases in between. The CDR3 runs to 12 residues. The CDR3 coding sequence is TGTGCCAGCAGCTTAGGTTCGGGCGAGCAGTACTTC. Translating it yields CASSLGSGEQYF. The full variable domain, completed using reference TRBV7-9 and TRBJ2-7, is DTGVSQNPRHKITKRGQNVTFRCDPISEHNRLYWYRQTLGQGPEFLTYFQNEAQLEKSRLLSDRFSAERPKGSFSTLEIQRTEQGDSAMYLCASSLGSGEQYFGPGTRLTVT.

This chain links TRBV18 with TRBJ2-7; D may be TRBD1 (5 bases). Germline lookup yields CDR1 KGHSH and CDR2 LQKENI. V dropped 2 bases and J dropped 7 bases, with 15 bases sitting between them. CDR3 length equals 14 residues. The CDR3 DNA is TGTGCCAGCTCACCAGCCAAGGGTGGGGCGGAGCAGTACTTC. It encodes CASSPAKGGAEQYF.

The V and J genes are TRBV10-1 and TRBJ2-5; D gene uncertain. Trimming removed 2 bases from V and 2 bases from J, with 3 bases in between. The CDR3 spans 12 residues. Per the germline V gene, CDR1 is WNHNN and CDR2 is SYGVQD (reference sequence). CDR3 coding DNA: TGCGCCAGCAGTGAGACTCAAGAGACCCAGTACTTC. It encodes CASSETQETQYF.

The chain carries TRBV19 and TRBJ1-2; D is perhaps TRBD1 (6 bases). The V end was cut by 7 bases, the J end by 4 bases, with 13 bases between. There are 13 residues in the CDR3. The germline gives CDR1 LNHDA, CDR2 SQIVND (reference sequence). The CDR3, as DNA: TGTGCCAGTACAGCCGACAGGTTCTATGGCTACACCTTC. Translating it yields CASTADRFYGYTF. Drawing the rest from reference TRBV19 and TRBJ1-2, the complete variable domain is DGGITQSPKYLFRKEGQNVTLSCEQNLNHDAMYWYRQDPGQGLRLIYYSQIVNDFQKGDIAEGYSVSREKKESFPLTVTSAQKNPTAFYLCASTADRFYGYTFGSGTRLTVV.

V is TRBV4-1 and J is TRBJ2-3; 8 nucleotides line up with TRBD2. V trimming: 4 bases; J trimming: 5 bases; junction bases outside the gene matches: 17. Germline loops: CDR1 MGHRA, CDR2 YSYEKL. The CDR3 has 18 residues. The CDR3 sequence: CASSPDHQTGGPQDTQYF. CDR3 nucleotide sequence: TGCGCCAGCAGCCCCGACCATCAAACGGGAGGGCCGCAAGATACGCAGTATTTT.

The CDR3 protein is CASSPIPASGSLTGELFF. CDR3 sequence (DNA): TGTGCCAGCTCACCAATCCCGGCTAGCGGGAGTCTTACCGGGGAGCTGTTTTTT. This chain joins TRBV18 and TRBJ2-2; TRBD2 matches 10 bases. CDR1 is KGHSH and CDR2 is LQKENI in the germline V gene. V was pared by 2 bases and J by 5 bases, with 11 bases of the junction left unmatched. This CDR3 has 18 amino acids.

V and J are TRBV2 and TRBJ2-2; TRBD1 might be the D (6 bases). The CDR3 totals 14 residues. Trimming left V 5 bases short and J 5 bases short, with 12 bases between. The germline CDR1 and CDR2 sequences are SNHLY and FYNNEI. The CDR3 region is CASSNRAGTGELFF. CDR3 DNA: TGTGCCAGCAGTAACAGGGCAGGAACCGGGGAGCTGTTTTTT.

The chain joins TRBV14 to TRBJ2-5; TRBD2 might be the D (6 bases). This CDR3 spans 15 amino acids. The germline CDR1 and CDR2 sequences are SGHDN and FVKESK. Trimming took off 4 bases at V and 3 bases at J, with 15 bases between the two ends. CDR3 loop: CASSRGGAGEETQYF. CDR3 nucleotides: TGTGCCAGCAGCCGCGGCGGGGCTGGGGAAGAGACCCAGTACTTC.

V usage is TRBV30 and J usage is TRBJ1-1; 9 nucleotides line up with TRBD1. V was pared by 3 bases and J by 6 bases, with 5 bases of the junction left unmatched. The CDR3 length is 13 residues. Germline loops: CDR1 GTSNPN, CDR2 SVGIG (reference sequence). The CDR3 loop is CAWSQQGAAEAFF. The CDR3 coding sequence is TGTGCCTGGAGCCAACAGGGGGCGGCTGAAGCTTTCTTT.

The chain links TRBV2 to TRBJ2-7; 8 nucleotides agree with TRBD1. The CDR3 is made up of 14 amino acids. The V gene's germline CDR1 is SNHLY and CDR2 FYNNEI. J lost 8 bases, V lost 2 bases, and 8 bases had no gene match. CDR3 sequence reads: CASSELGQGAKQYF. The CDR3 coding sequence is TGTGCCAGCAGTGAATTGGGGCAGGGGGCGAAGCAGTACTTC.

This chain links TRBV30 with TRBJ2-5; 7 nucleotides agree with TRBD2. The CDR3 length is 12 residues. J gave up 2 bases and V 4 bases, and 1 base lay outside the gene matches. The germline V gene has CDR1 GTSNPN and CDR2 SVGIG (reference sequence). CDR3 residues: CAWTRGQETQYF. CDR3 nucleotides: TGTGCCTGGACGCGGGGGCAAGAGACCCAGTACTTC.

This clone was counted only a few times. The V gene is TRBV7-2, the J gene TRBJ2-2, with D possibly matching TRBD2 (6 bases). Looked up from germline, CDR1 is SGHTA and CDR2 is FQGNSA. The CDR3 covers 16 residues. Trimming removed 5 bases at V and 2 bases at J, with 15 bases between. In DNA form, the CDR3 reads TGTGCCAGCAGCCAAGCCGCCGGGACTAACACCGGGGAGCTGTTTTTT. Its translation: CASSQAAGTNTGELFF.

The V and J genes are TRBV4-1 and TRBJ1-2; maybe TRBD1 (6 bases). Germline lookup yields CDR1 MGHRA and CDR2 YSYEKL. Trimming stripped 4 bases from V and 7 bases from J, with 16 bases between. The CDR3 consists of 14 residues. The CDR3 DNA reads TGCGCCAGCAGCCCGGCAGGGGTGGTCGGTGGCTACACCTTC. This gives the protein CASSPAGVVGGYTF.

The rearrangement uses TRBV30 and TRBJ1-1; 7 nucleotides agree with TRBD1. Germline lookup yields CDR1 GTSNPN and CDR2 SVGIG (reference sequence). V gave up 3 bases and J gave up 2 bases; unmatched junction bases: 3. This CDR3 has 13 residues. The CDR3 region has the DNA TGTGCCTGGAGGAGACAGGGAAACACTGAAGCTTTCTTT. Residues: CAWRRQGNTEAFF.

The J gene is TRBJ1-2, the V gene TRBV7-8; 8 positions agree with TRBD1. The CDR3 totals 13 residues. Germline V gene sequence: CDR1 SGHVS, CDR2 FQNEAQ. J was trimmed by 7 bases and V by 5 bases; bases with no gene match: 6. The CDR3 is CASSRPGQGGYTF. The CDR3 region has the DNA TGTGCCAGCAGCCGCCCCGGACAGGGTGGCTACACCTTC.

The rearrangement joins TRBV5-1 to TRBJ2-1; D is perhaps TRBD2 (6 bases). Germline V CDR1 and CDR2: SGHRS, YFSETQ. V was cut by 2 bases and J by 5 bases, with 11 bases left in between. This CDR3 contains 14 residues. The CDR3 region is CASSFRGAHNEQFF. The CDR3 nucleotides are TGCGCCAGCAGCTTCCGCGGGGCACACAATGAGCAGTTCTTC. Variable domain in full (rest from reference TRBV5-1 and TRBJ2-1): KAGVTQTPRYLIKTRGQQVTLSCSPISGHRSVSWYQQTPGQGLQFLFEYFSETQRNKGNFPGRFSGRQFSNSRSEMNVSTLELGDSALYLCASSFRGAHNEQFFGPGTRLTVL.

The CDR3 nucleotides read TGTGCCAGCAGTCGGGACAGGGGAGTCAACACCATATATTTT. Translation: CASSRDRGVNTIYF. The V gene is TRBV6-5, the J gene TRBJ1-3; 10 nucleotides align to TRBD1. V shed 5 bases and J 7 bases; nucleotides not matched to a gene: 5. In germline, CDR1 is MNHEY, CDR2 SVGAGI. The CDR3 is made up of 14 amino acids.

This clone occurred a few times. For the CDR3, the DNA is TGTGCCAGCAGTCCCGAGCGGTTCACAGATACGCAGTATTTT. Translating gives CASSPERFTDTQYF. The chain is built from TRBV2 and TRBJ2-3; perhaps TRBD2 as D (5 bases). The CDR3 consists of 14 residues. V was cut by 5 bases and J by 2 bases, with 11 bases left in between. Germline V gives CDR1 SNHLY, CDR2 FYNNEI.

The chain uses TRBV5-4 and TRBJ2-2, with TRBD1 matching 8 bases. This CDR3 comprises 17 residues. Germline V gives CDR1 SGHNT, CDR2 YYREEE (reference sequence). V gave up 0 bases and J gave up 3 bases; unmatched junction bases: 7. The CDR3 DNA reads TGTGCCAGCAGCTTGGGTCAGGGGGCCCGCGACACCGGGGAGCTGTTTTTT. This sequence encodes CASSLGQGARDTGELFF.

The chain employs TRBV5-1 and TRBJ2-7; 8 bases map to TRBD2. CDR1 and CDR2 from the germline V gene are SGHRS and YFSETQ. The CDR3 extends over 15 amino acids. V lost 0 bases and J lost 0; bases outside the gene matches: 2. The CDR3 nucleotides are TGCGCCAGCAGCTTGGAGCGGGGGATCTCCTACGAGCAGTACTTC. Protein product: CASSLERGISYEQYF.

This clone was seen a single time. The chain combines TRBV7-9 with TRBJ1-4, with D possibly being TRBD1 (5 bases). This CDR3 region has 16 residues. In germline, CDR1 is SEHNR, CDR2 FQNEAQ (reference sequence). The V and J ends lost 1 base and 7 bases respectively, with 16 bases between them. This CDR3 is CASSLVVSGRGEKLFF. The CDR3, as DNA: TGTGCCAGCAGCTTAGTAGTCTCAGGGCGCGGTGAAAAACTGTTTTTT.

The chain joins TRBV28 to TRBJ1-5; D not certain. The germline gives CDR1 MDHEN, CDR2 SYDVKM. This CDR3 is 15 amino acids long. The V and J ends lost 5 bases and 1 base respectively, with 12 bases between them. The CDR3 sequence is CASSPNGWSNQPQHF. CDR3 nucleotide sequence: TGTGCCAGCAGTCCAAATGGCTGGAGCAATCAGCCCCAGCATTTT.

CDR3 DNA: TGTGCCAGCAGTTACTCGAGATATAGCAATCAGCCCCAGCATTTT. Translation gives CASSYSRYSNQPQHF. V usage is TRBV6-5 and J usage is TRBJ1-5; D is undetermined. Trimming cost V 0 bases and J 0 bases, with 6 bases left between them. The CDR3 contains 15 residues. Per the germline V gene, CDR1 is MNHEY and CDR2 is SVGAGI.

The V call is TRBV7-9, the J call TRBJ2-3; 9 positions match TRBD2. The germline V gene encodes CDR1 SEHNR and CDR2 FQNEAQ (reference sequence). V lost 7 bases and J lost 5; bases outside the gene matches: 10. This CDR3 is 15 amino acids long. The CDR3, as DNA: TGTGCCAGCACTCCCTCTAGCGGGACGAGAGATACGCAGTATTTT. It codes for CASTPSSGTRDTQYF.

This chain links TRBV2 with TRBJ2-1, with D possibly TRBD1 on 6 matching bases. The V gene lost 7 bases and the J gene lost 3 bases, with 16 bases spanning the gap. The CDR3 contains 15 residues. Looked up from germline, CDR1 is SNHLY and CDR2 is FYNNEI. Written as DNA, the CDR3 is TGTGCCAGCACCGAAGGACAGTTTGGCTACAATGAGCAGTTCTTC. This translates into CASTEGQFGYNEQFF. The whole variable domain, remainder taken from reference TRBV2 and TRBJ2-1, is EPEVTQTPSHQVTQMGQEVILRCVPISNHLYFYWYRQILGQKVEFLVSFYNNEISEKSEIFDDQFSVERPDGSNFTLKIRSTKLEDSAMYFCASTEGQFGYNEQFFGPGTRLTVL.

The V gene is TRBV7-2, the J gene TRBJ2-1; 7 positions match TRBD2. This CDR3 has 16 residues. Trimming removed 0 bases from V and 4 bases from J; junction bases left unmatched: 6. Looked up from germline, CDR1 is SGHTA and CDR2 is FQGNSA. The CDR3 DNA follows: TGTGCCAGCAGCTTAGCTGCGGGAGCTTTATACAATGAGCAGTTCTTC. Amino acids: CASSLAAGALYNEQFF.

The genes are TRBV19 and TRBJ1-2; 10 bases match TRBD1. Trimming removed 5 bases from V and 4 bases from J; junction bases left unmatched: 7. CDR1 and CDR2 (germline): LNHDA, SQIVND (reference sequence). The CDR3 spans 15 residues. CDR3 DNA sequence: TGTGCCAGTAGTCACGGGACAGGGGAAGGCTATGGCTACACCTTC. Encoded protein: CASSHGTGEGYGYTF.

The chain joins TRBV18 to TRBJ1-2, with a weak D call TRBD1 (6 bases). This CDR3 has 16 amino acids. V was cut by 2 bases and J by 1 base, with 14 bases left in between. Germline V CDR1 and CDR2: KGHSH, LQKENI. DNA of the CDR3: TGTGCCAGCTCACCAGGAAGGAACAGGGATAACTATGGCTACACCTTC. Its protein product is CASSPGRNRDNYGYTF.

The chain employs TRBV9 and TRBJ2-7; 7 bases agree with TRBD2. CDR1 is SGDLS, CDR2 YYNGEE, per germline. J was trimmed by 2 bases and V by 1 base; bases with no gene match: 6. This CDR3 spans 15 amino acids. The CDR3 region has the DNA TGTGCCAGCAGCGTATCAGTCGGACTAGCCTACGAGCAGTACTTC. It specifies CASSVSVGLAYEQYF.

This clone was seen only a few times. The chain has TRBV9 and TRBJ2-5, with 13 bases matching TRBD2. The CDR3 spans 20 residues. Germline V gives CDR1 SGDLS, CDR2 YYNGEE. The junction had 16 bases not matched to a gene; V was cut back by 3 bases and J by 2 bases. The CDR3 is CASSAQPTRPGLAGQETQYF. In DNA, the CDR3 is TGTGCCAGCAGCGCCCAACCGACGAGACCGGGACTAGCGGGACAAGAGACCCAGTACTTC.

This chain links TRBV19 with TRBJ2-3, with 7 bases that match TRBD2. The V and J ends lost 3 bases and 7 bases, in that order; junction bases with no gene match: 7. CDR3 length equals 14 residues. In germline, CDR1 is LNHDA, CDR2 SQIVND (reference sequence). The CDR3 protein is CASSIGGSQNTQYF. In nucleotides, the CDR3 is TGTGCCAGTAGTATCGGCGGGAGCCAGAATACGCAGTATTTT.